This T cell receptor (beta chain) was found in a study of beta chain features in type 1 diabetes. Study-wide results and caveats: Within the patient group, naive, central memory and Treg TCRB repertoires appeared more similar to each other than within healthy donors. In every one of the four CD4+ subsets, TCRB CDR3s were moderately but significantly shorter in Type 1 diabetes patients.

Isolated RNA was reverse transcribed in full, so expressed TCRB transcripts were sequenced. TCRdb keeps only in-frame clones here, not all; method: immunoSEQ multiplex PCR. The sample holds hundreds of thousands of clones; over 13% are singletons and the top ten take 0.03% to 0.04%. A word on this clone: Its target is not known.

Germline CDR1 is SGHNT and CDR2 is YYREEE (reference sequence). The CDR3 sequence is 15 residues long. The V and J ends lost 4 bases and 1 base, in that order; junction bases with no gene match: 7. The sequencing sample was made of naive CD4+ T cells from blood. The rearrangement uses TRBV5-4 and TRBJ1-1, with 7 nucleotides matching TRBD1. The TCR originated in a man aged 18 to 30 with type 1 diabetes. The CDR3 coding sequence is TGTGCCAGCAGCGGCGGGGGACAGAAGAACACTGAAGCTTTCTTT. Amino acid sequence: CASSGGGQKNTEAFF.